Described below is a single T cell receptor (beta chain) sequence and its context. Its specificity is not known. The treatment is: roughly 10-day PBMC culture with coronavirus spike peptide pools or control peptides (ViraFEST assay). The positive PCR dates, which preceded the US Alpha, Beta and Delta variants, fell between March and December 2020. This sample is drawn from a study of vaccination and CD4 T cells after COVID-19. Whole-study context: Sampling after COVID took place at a median of around 91 days (range 35 to 161) following diagnosis. The authors gave control cultures a CEFX pool, an HIV-1 Nef pool, or no peptide.

Points from the study as a whole: Relatively small numbers of convalescent patients were studied, with no early post-infection timepoints included.

The Oncomine TCR Beta short-read assay was applied to DNA of cultured CD4+ T cells. TCRdb processed the PCR reads anew with MiXCR; each CDR3 protein has one entry. Here the sample spans 13,000 or so distinct CDR3 sequences, 27% being singletons. Per germline, CDR1 SQVTM and CDR2 ANQGSEA. The CDR3 runs to 15 residues. V lost 4 bases and J lost 4; bases outside the gene matches: 12. The V and J genes are TRBV29-1 and TRBJ1-1, with TRBD1 matching 7 bases. Input material: CD4+ T cells from blood, cultured in vitro. The TCR comes from a human donor who had recovered from COVID-19. The CDR3 region has the DNA TGCAGCGTTGGGGGACGGGCAGGGGGTAGCACTGAAGCTTTCTTT. It is translated as CSVGGRAGGSTEAFF.